This T cell receptor beta chain was recovered during a study of shared clonotypes between healthy human individuals. Study-wide findings and caveats: What limited the represented genetic and exposure-history diversity was the small number of donors. Among donors, the sharing of clonotypes was expected to be influenced by sequencing depth. Across subsets, estimated richness was generally greater for naive than for memory populations.

Naive CD8 cells lacked CD45RO and underwent positive selection for CCR7, leaving out terminally differentiated effector memory CD45RA+ cells. Authors' data handling: Junction-only immunoSEQ sequences carried no quality scores, so filtering differed. TCRdb's table, derived via immunoSEQ multiplex PCR, lists solely in-frame clones and lacks some. Clone size and V and J calls were adopted from that table, with D and trimming inferred from the DNA. The sample has hundreds of thousands of clones, 96% seen once; the top ten hold about 0.11%. As to this clone: Its antigen is unidentified.

Trimming shortened V by 4 bases and J by 4 bases, and 14 bases separated the two germline ends. The CDR3 sequence is 14 residues long. The germline V gene has CDR1 SNHLY and CDR2 FYNNEI. Specimen: naive CD8+ T cells sorted from blood. This TCR came from a woman aged 30 to 39 in good health. The chain carries TRBV2 and TRBJ2-7, with a weak D call TRBD1 (7 bases). The DNA for the CDR3 is TGTGCCAGCAGTGGGGGGGACAGTTATTACGAGCAGTACTTC. It is translated as CASSGGDSYYEQYF.